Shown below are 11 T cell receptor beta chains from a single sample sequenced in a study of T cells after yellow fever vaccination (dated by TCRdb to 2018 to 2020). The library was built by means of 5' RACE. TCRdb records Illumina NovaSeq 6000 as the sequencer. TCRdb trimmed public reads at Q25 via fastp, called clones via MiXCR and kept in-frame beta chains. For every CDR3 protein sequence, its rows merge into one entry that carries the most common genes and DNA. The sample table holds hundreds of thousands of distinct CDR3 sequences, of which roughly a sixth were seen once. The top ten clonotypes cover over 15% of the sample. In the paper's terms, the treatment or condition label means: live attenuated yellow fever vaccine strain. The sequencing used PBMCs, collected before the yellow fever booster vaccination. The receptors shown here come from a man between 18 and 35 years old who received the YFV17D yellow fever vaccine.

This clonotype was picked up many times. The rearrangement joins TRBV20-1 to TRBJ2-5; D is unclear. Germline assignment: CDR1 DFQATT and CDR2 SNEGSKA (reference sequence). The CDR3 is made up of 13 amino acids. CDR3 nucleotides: TGCAGCGCCCCCCGGAGCCCACGGGAGACCCAGTACTTC. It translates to CSAPRSPRETQYF.

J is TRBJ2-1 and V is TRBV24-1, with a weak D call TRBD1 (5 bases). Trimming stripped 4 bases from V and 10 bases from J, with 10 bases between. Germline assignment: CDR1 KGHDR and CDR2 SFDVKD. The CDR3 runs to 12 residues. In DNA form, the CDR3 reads TGTGCCACCAGTGACCAGGACATAGAGCAGTTCTTC. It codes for CATSDQDIEQFF.

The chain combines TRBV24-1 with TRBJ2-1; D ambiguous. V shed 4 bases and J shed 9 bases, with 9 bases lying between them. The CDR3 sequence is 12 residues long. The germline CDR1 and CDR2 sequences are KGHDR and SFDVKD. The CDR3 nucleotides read TGTGCCACCAGTGACCTTGACGGTGAGCAGTTCTTC. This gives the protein CATSDLDGEQFF.

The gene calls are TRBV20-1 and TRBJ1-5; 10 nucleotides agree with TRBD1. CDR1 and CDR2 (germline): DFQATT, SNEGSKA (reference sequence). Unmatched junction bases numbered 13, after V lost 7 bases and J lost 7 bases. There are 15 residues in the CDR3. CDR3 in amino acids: CSVTSRDRGSQPQHF. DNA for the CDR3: TGCAGTGTCACGTCCCGGGACAGGGGCTCGCAGCCCCAGCATTTT.

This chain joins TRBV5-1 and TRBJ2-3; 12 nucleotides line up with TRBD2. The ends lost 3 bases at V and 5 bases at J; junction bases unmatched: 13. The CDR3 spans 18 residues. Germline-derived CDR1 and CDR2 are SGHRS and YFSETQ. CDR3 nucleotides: TGCGCCAGCAGCTCCGGACCCGCCCTAGCGGGGGGGTTAGATACGCAGTATTTT. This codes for CASSSGPALAGGLDTQYF.

The DNA for the CDR3 is TGTGCCAGCAGTTCTGAACGGACAGGCAACTATGGCTACACCTTC. Its translation is CASSSERTGNYGYTF. The rearrangement links TRBV27 to TRBJ1-2, with 7 bases fitting TRBD1. Germline trimming cut 4 bases from V and 2 bases from J; bases unmatched to any gene: 7. The CDR3 is made up of 15 amino acids. Per germline, CDR1 MNHEY and CDR2 SMNVEV (reference sequence).

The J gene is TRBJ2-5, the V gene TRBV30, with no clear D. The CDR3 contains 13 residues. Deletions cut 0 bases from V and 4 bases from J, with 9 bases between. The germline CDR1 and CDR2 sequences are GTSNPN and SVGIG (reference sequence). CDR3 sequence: CAWSVQISETQYF. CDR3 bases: TGTGCCTGGAGTGTACAGATTTCAGAGACCCAGTACTTC. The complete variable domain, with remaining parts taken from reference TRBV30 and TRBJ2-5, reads SQTIHQWPATLVQPVGSPLSLECTVEGTSNPNLYWYRQAAGRGLQLLFYSVGIGQISSEVPQNLSASRPQDRQFILSSKKLLLSDSGFYLCAWSVQISETQYFGPGTRLLVL.

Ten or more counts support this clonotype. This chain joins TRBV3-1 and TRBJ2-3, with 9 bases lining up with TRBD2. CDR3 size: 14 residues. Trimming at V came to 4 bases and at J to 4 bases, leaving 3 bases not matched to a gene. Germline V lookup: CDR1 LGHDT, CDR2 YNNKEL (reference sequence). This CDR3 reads CASSLAGDADTQYF. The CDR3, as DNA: TGTGCCAGCAGCCTAGCGGGGGACGCAGATACGCAGTATTTT.

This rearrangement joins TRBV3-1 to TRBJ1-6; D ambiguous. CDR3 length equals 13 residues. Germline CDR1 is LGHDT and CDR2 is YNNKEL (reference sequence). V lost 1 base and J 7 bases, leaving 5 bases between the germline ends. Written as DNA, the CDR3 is TGTGCCAGCAGCCAAGGTGGGAATTCACCCCTCCACTTT. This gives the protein CASSQGGNSPLHF.

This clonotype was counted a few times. In DNA, the CDR3 is TGTGCCAGCAGCTTAGTCTGGTTGGGCGGGGGCACTGAGCAGTTCTTC. As protein: CASSLVWLGGGTEQFF. The chain employs TRBV7-2 and TRBJ2-1; D is perhaps TRBD2 (7 bases). Trimming shortened V by 1 base and J by 9 bases, and 19 bases separated the two germline ends. This CDR3 is built from 16 residues. Germline V gene data show CDR1 as SGHTA and CDR2 as FQGNSA.

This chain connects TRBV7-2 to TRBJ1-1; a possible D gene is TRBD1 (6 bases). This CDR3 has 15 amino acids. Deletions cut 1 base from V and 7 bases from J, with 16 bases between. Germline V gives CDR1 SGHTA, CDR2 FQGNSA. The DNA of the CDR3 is TGTGCCAGCAGCTTAGGGGGCGGGGGGCACGATGAAGCTTTCTTT. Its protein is CASSLGGGGHDEAFF. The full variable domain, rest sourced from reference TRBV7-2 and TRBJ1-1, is GAGVSQSPSNKVTEKGKDVELRCDPISGHTALYWYRQSLGQGLEFLIYFQGNSAPDKSGLPSDRFSAERTGGSVSTLTIQRTQQEDSAVYLCASSLGGGGHDEAFFGQGTRLTVV.